What follows are 19 T cell receptor beta chains derived from one specimen sequenced in a study of OX40 agonist ivuxolimab in advanced cancers. Library construction relied on the immunoSEQ multiplex PCR assay. TCRdb holds this immuneACCESS table with in-frame rearrangements only. Some clones are missing; in checked studies, unresolved V genes explain under half, and the rest has no known cause. Present in this sample are approximately 100,000 clones, 85% to 90% of which were seen just once. The ten largest clones add up to roughly 0.8% of the sample. The sequences come from CD4+ or CD8+ T cells sorted from blood, collected in a trial of the OX40 agonist ivuxolimab. The source of these receptors is an adult with an advanced solid tumor such as melanoma, head and neck, liver or kidney cancer.

This chain uses TRBV28 with TRBJ2-3; D remains unclear. The CDR3 has 11 amino acids. Germline V gives CDR1 MDHEN, CDR2 SYDVKM. Trimming stripped 7 bases from V and 1 base from J, with 3 bases between. CDR3 in amino acids: CASKGTDTQYF. CDR3 sequence (DNA): TGTGCCAGCAAAGGCACAGATACGCAGTATTTT. The whole variable domain, remainder taken from reference TRBV28 and TRBJ2-3, is DVKVTQSSRYLVKRTGEKVFLECVQDMDHENMFWYRQDPGLGLRLIYFSYDVKMKEKGDIPEGYSVSREKKERFSLILESASTNQTSMYLCASKGTDTQYFGPGTRLTVL.

This clone was observed a few times. This sequence joins TRBV5-4 and TRBJ1-1, with D possibly matching TRBD1 (5 bases). Germline V lookup: CDR1 SGHNT, CDR2 YYREEE (reference sequence). V was trimmed by 4 bases and J by 1 base, leaving 14 bases between them. The CDR3 has 15 amino acids. DNA of the CDR3: TGTGCCAGCAGCGGGCCGGGACCGCAGAACACTGAAGCTTTCTTT. Protein: CASSGPGPQNTEAFF.

The table lists this clone with a few counts. The gene calls are TRBV2 and TRBJ1-2; perhaps TRBD1 as D (6 bases). The germline V gene encodes CDR1 SNHLY and CDR2 FYNNEI. The CDR3 extends over 12 amino acids. V was trimmed by 8 bases and J by 5 bases, leaving 12 bases between them. CDR3 residues: CASGRGEYGYTF. CDR3 bases: TGTGCCAGCGGGAGGGGGGAATATGGCTACACCTTC.

This chain joins TRBV27 and TRBJ1-1; no reliable D call. Trimming shortened V by 5 bases and J by 1 base, and 8 bases separated the two germline ends. The CDR3 has 13 amino acids. Germline values: CDR1 MNHEY, CDR2 SMNVEV (reference sequence). The CDR3 region is CASSRYRNTEAFF. DNA of the CDR3: TGTGCCAGCAGTAGGTATAGGAACACTGAAGCTTTCTTT.

This clone appeared a single time. The chain combines TRBV6-6 with TRBJ2-7; the D gene could be TRBD1 or TRBD2 (5 bases each). V was shortened by 5 bases and J by 5 bases, with 16 bases between the two germline ends. This CDR3 has 14 residues. Per the germline V gene, CDR1 is MNHNY and CDR2 is SVGAGI (reference sequence). The CDR3 DNA sequence: TGTGCCAGCAGTCTCCGGGACCCGGAGGACGAGCAGTACTTC. This codes for CASSLRDPEDEQYF.

The rearrangement uses TRBV28 and TRBJ2-5; D is possibly TRBD2 (6 bases). This CDR3 spans 12 amino acids. V dropped 5 bases and J dropped 9 bases, with 13 bases sitting between them. Per germline, CDR1 MDHEN and CDR2 SYDVKM. CDR3 nucleotides: TGTGCCAGCAGTCTGCCCCGGAGGGCCCAGTACTTC. Amino acids: CASSLPRRAQYF.

This clone has just one count. V is TRBV6-6 and J is TRBJ1-1, with D possibly TRBD1 on 5 matching bases. V lost 5 bases and J lost 3, with 19 bases in between. The CDR3 is 16 amino acids. CDR1 and CDR2 from the germline V gene are MNHNY and SVGAGI (reference sequence). The CDR3 region is CASSNNLGGGDTEAFF. The CDR3 DNA follows: TGTGCCAGCAGTAACAACCTGGGTGGGGGGGACACTGAAGCTTTCTTT.

The chain combines TRBV4-3 with TRBJ2-1; D gene uncertain. The V end was cut by 0 bases, the J end by 3 bases, with 6 bases between. The CDR3 has 14 amino acids. Looked up from germline, CDR1 is LGHNA and CDR2 is YSLEER. For the CDR3, the DNA is TGCGCCAGCAGCCAAGAACGGAACTACAATGAGCAGTTCTTC. Amino acids: CASSQERNYNEQFF.

The chain joins TRBV19 to TRBJ1-4, with TRBD1 as a possible D gene (5 bases). The CDR3 contains 16 residues. CDR1 is LNHDA and CDR2 is SQIVND in the germline V gene (reference sequence). The V and J ends lost 5 bases and 0 bases respectively, with 13 bases between them. DNA of the CDR3: TGTGCCAGTAGTTTCACAAGGGGCCCAACTAATGAAAAACTGTTTTTT. The encoded protein is CASSFTRGPTNEKLFF.

This rearrangement joins TRBV2 to TRBJ2-3, with 8 bases aligning to TRBD2. The CDR3 spans 15 residues. The germline CDR1 and CDR2 sequences are SNHLY and FYNNEI. Trimming cost V 5 bases and J 5 bases; bases outside gene matches: 9. The CDR3 nucleotides read TGTGCCAGCAGTTCCCGGGGGGGCCAGGGAGATACGCAGTATTTT. Translating it yields CASSSRGGQGDTQYF.

This chain connects TRBV6-1 to TRBJ2-3, with 10 bases that match TRBD1. V shed 7 bases and J 5 bases; nucleotides not matched to a gene: 6. This CDR3 contains 14 residues. Germline CDR1 MNHNS, CDR2 SASEGT. This chain's CDR3 is CASTRGQGEDTQYF. The CDR3 region has the DNA TGTGCCAGCACCCGAGGACAGGGGGAAGATACGCAGTATTTT.

The chain links TRBV6-5 to TRBJ2-7; D uncertain. The CDR3 sequence is 14 residues long. Germline-derived CDR1 and CDR2 are MNHEY and SVGAGI. V lost 2 bases and J 0 bases, leaving 8 bases between the germline ends. The CDR3 coding sequence is TGTGCCAGCAGTTACGACTGGAGCTCCTACGAGCAGTACTTC. Residues: CASSYDWSSYEQYF.

V and J are TRBV5-1 and TRBJ1-4; 8 bases agree with TRBD1. This CDR3 is built from 14 residues. Trimming cost V 0 bases and J 7 bases; bases outside gene matches: 2. The V gene's germline CDR1 is SGHRS and CDR2 YFSETQ. CDR3 nucleotide sequence: TGCGCCAGCAGCTTGGGACAGGGGTTTGAAAAACTGTTTTTT. Its protein is CASSLGQGFEKLFF.

The V gene is TRBV18, the J gene TRBJ1-1; D is ambiguous. Germline V gene lookup returns CDR1 KGHSH and CDR2 LQKENI. The CDR3 totals 16 residues. The V end lost 1 base, the J end lost 5 bases, and 17 bases lay between the germline ends. CDR3 coding DNA: TGTGCCAGCTCACCACGTGTGGGGTCATTGAGTACTGAAGCTTTCTTT. Its translation is CASSPRVGSLSTEAFF.

V gene TRBV5-4 combines with J gene TRBJ2-3; possibly TRBD2 for D (6 bases). This CDR3 region has 13 residues. Germline CDR1 and CDR2: SGHNT and YYREEE (reference sequence). V was clipped by 4 bases and J by 2 bases, with 8 bases between them. The CDR3 bases are TGTGCCAGCAGCCGGGACTCCACAGATACGCAGTATTTT. Amino acid sequence: CASSRDSTDTQYF.

The gene calls are TRBV27 and TRBJ1-1; D not certain. V was pared by 4 bases and J by 7 bases, with 19 bases between. Germline CDR1 and CDR2: MNHEY and SMNVEV (reference sequence). The CDR3 sequence is 15 residues long. In DNA, the CDR3 is TGTGCCAGCAGTTCGGCAGGTTCCACACAGATTGAAGCTTTCTTT. Its protein product is CASSSAGSTQIEAFF.

This CDR3 reads CASSGDSVPYEQYF. The CDR3 nucleotides read TGTGCCAGCAGTGGGGACAGTGTCCCTTACGAGCAGTACTTC. V usage is TRBV28 and J usage is TRBJ2-7, with 7 bases that match TRBD1. Germline values: CDR1 MDHEN, CDR2 SYDVKM. The CDR3 consists of 14 residues. V trimming: 5 bases; J trimming: 4 bases; junction bases outside the gene matches: 8.

The rearrangement joins TRBV9 to TRBJ2-5; 7 bases line up with TRBD2. Germline V gives CDR1 SGDLS, CDR2 YYNGEE. The ends lost 0 bases at V and 4 bases at J; junction bases unmatched: 9. CDR3 length: 16 amino acids. The CDR3 region has the DNA TGTGCCAGCAGCGTAGAGGTGGGAGGGAGTCTAGAGACCCAGTACTTC. It specifies CASSVEVGGSLETQYF.

Comments on this clone: Germline is not matched at one junction end, which may reflect a read error. This chain connects TRBV18 to TRBJ2-3; 10 bases are a match to TRBD2. CDR1 and CDR2 (germline): KGHSH, LQKENI. The CDR3 contains 12 residues. CDR3 region: CASSPLAGAPFF. The CDR3 bases are TGTGCCAGCTCACCCCTAGCGGGAGCTCCATTTTTT.